What follows is one TCR beta chain and its context. The data originate from a study of memory CD4+ T cells and cytomegalovirus serostatus. Here immunoSEQ multiplex PCR was the method, and the copy in TCRdb shows in-frame clones only, minus some. This sample has about 41,000 clones, with less than 80% found just once. Germline lookup yields CDR1 SGHRS and CDR2 YFSETQ. V was cut by 1 base and J by 3 bases, with 17 bases left in between. The CDR3 is 17 amino acids. Single viable CD3+CD4+CD8-CD45RO+ cells were sorted as the memory CD4+ T cells. Total CD4+ T cells were enriched by CD4 positive selection. Input material: memory CD4+ T cells from blood. V is TRBV5-1 and J is TRBJ2-1; D unclear. This receptor was taken from an adult in good health and CMV-seronegative. The CDR3 loop is CASSLTPPGGVYNEQFF. The CDR3 bases are TGCGCCAGCAGCTTGACCCCCCCCGGCGGAGTCTACAATGAGCAGTTCTTC.